This T cell receptor (beta chain) stems from a study of blood T cell repertoires in COVID-19. Study-level information: Both acute and convalescent COVID-19 samples were obtained from the United States, Italy and Spain. The cDNA or gDNA used as material had been derived from T cells, B-cell-depleted T cells, or PBMCs.

Per the original data handling: Estimates of nucleated cell counts were drawn from the amplification of reference gene primers. Some clones are missing from TCRdb's copy, which holds only in-frame ones; the method was immunoSEQ multiplex PCR. That table furnishes V, J and clone size, whereas the DNA furnished D and trimming. Of approximately 250,000 clones in the sample, 84% were seen once. The CDR3 spans 16 residues. Germline V lookup: CDR1 MNHNY, CDR2 SVGAGI (reference sequence). Germline trimming cut 2 bases from V and 4 bases from J; bases unmatched to any gene: 6. The sequencing sample was made of peripheral blood. The rearrangement links TRBV6-6 to TRBJ1-3; 9 positions match TRBD1. This TCR was recovered from a human donor in a cohort sampled during active COVID-19. The CDR3: CASSYAGQGSGNTIYF. DNA of the CDR3: TGTGCCAGCAGTTACGCGGGACAGGGATCGGGAAACACCATATATTTT.